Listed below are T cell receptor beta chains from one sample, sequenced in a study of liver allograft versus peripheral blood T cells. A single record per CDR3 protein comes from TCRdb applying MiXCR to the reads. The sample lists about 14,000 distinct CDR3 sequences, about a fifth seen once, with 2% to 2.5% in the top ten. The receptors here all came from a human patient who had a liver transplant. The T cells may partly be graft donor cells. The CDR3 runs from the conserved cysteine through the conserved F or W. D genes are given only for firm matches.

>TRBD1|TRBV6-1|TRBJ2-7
CASEEGGAISYEQYF
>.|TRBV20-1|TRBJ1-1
CSAREGGLDTEAFF
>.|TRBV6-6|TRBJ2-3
CASSQRTGYTQYF
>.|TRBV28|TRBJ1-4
CASSSPWGGNEKLFF
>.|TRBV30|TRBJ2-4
CAWGVYREDIQYF
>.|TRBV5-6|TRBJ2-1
CASSLYNRAYNEQFF
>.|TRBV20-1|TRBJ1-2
CSANSQGIPYGYTF
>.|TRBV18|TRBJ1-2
CASSPPSSQGGNGYTF
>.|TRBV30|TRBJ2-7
CAWSGGSSYEQYF
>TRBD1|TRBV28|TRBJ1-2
CASSGQVDGYTF
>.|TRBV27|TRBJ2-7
CASSLSLGVGQYF
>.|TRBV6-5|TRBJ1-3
CASTRSSGNTIYF
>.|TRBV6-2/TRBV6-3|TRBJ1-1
CASSGLQGREAFF
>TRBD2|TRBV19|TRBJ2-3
CASSPGLAQDTQYF
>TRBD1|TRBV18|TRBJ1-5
CASSPGTGNQPQHF
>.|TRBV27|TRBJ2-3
CASSLSYQVDTQYF
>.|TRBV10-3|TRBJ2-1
CAISESKQPTAYNEQFF
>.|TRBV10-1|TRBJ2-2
CASKDGTPTTGELFF
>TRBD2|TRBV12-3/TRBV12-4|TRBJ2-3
CASSPLGGSGDTQYF
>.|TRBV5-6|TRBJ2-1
CASSFPGDRPWNEQFF